This record covers a single T cell receptor beta chain. The source of the sample is a study of control samples from healthy donors and cancer patients. V lost 0 bases and J lost 5; bases outside the gene matches: 7. The V gene's germline CDR1 is LGHNA and CDR2 YNFKEQ. The CDR3 spans 17 residues. The protocol was immunoSEQ multiplex PCR, while the TCRdb copy is restricted to in-frame clones and leaves out a portion. This sample carries about 140,000 clones, roughly 89% of them seen once, and the ten largest clones take less than 8.5%. The V gene is TRBV4-2, the J gene TRBJ1-4; 9 bases are a match to TRBD1. The receptor was derived from a man younger than 30 in good health. The sequenced sample was blood. The CDR3 reads CASSQETGGEGNEKLFF. The CDR3 nucleotides are TGTGCCAGCAGCCAAGAAACAGGGGGCGAAGGGAATGAAAAACTGTTTTTT.